This is a list of T cell receptor beta chains from one sample in a study of blood T cell repertoires in COVID-19. Libraries were prepared by immunoSEQ multiplex PCR; TCRdb keeps only in-frame clonotypes and omits some of them. The sample lists 70,000 or so clones; 85% to 90% were seen once. The specimen sequenced was peripheral blood. The source of these receptors is a woman older than 75 with active COVID-19. The CDR3 runs from the conserved cysteine through the conserved F or W. A D gene is named only where the DNA matches it firmly. Clone size, where shown, is once, few, many, or a class for clones that have expanded.

J gene,CDR3 length,V gene,clone size,D gene,CDR3 DNA,CDR3 protein
TRBJ1-1,15,TRBV2,NA,TRBD1,TGTGCCAGCAGTCTGGGGACAGGCGGTTGGACTGAAGCTTTCTTT,CASSLGTGGWTEAFF
TRBJ2-1,15,TRBV7-3,NA,NA,TGTGCCAGCAGCCCGGTGGCAGGCTCCTACAATGAGCAGTTCTTC,CASSPVAGSYNEQFF
TRBJ2-7,14,TRBV18,NA,NA,TGTGCCAGCTCCCCGGGGACATTCACCTACGAGCAGTACTTC,CASSPGTFTYEQYF
TRBJ1-1,13,TRBV7-8,NA,NA,TGTGCCAGCAGCTTTGAAGCGAACACTGAAGCTTTCTTT,CASSFEANTEAFF
TRBJ1-3,12,TRBV7-9,few,NA,TGTGCCAGCACGTCGGTGGGAAACACCATATATTTT,CASTSVGNTIYF
TRBJ2-3,13,TRBV2,NA,NA,TGTGCCAGCAGTGGGCAGGGCACAGATACGCAGTATTTT,CASSGQGTDTQYF
TRBJ2-1,13,TRBV29-1,NA,NA,TGCAGCGTTTGGGAGACCCTCTACAATGAGCAGTTCTTC,CSVWETLYNEQFF
TRBJ1-4,14,TRBV6-6,NA,NA,TGTGCCAGCAGTTACGTGGGGGGAAATGAAAAACTGTTTTTT,CASSYVGGNEKLFF
TRBJ2-3,15,TRBV2,NA,NA,TGTGCCAGCAGTTCTGCTGCGGGGAGCACAGATACGCAGTATTTT,CASSSAAGSTDTQYF
TRBJ2-1,14,TRBV4-3,NA,TRBD2,TGCGCCAGCAGCCAGATTGGGGGAGGGGATGAGCAGTTCTTC,CASSQIGGGDEQFF
TRBJ2-6,17,TRBV6-2/TRBV6-3,NA,TRBD1,TGTGCCAGCAGTCATCGACAGGGATTCTCTGGGGCCAACGTCCTGACTTTC,CASSHRQGFSGANVLTF
TRBJ2-7,16,TRBV6-6,NA,TRBD2,TGTGCCAGCAGTTCCCTTACTAGCGGGAGGCTGTACGAGCAGTACTTC,CASSSLTSGRLYEQYF
TRBJ2-7,13,TRBV6-5,NA,NA,TGTGCCAGCATCGCAGGGGATAACTACGAGCAGTACTTC,CASIAGDNYEQYF
TRBJ2-1,15,TRBV28,NA,TRBD2,TGTGCCAGCAGTCCTCTAGCGGGAGGAGACAATGAGCAGTTCTTC,CASSPLAGGDNEQFF
TRBJ2-1,14,TRBV10-3,NA,NA,TGTGCCATCAGTGATGGGCAGGGAAGGAATGAGCAGTTCTTC,CAISDGQGRNEQFF
TRBJ2-3,14,TRBV2,once,NA,TGTGCCAGCCGGGACTGGGAAGGTGCAGATACGCAGTATTTT,CASRDWEGADTQYF
TRBJ2-7,16,TRBV20-1,NA,TRBD2,TGCAGTGCTAGTCAGGCGTGGGCTAGCGGTACCTACGAGCAGTACTTC,CSASQAWASGTYEQYF
TRBJ2-7,14,TRBV28,NA,NA,TGTGCCAGCTCACCAGGTGGGAGCGGGTACGAGCAGTACTTC,CASSPGGSGYEQYF
TRBJ2-3,14,TRBV7-2,NA,TRBD2,TGTGCCAGCAGCTTGGGGGGACTAGCAGATACGCAGTATTTT,CASSLGGLADTQYF
TRBJ1-5,17,TRBV2,NA,NA,TGTGCCAGCCAAAACTCGGGGGTTTCCTATAGCAATCAGCCCCAGCATTTT,CASQNSGVSYSNQPQHF
TRBJ2-7,15,TRBV5-5,NA,TRBD2,TGTGCCAGCAGCCGAGCGGGAGGAGGGGGATACGAGCAGTACTTC,CASSRAGGGGYEQYF
TRBJ1-4,17,TRBV4-2,NA,NA,TGTGCCAGCAGCCAAGATGAGGGGAGGACGGATAATGAAAAACTGTTTTTT,CASSQDEGRTDNEKLFF
TRBJ2-5,15,TRBV18,NA,NA,TGTGCCAGCTCACCCCTGAGGATGGGCCAAGAGACCCAGTACTTC,CASSPLRMGQETQYF
TRBJ1-2,15,TRBV27,NA,NA,TGTGCCAGCAGTCCGAGATATCCCCGGGACTATGGCTACACCTTC,CASSPRYPRDYGYTF
TRBJ1-3,11,TRBV6-5,NA,NA,TGTGCCAGCAGCCTGGGAAACACCATATATTTT,CASSLGNTIYF
TRBJ2-1,14,TRBV28,NA,NA,TGTGCCAGCAGTTTAGGGGGGACCGAGGATGAGCAGTTCTTC,CASSLGGTEDEQFF
TRBJ1-3,14,TRBV5-1,NA,NA,TGCGCCAGCAGCGCGTCAGGGGCTGGAAACACCATATATTTT,CASSASGAGNTIYF
TRBJ1-1,13,TRBV7-9,once,NA,TGTGCCAGCAGCTCCGTATCGTACACTGAAGCTTTCTTT,CASSSVSYTEAFF
TRBJ2-7,15,TRBV6-2/TRBV6-3,NA,TRBD2,TGTGCCAGCACCCCTCTAGCGGGCCCTACCTACGAGCAGTACTTC,CASTPLAGPTYEQYF
TRBJ2-5,16,TRBV21-1,NA,NA,TGTGCCAGCAGCTCGTATCCGGGGGGCCCGGCGGGGACCCAGTACTTC,CASSSYPGGPAGTQYF
TRBJ2-2,14,TRBV5-1,once,NA,TGCGCCAGCAGCGTACTAGTGGACACCGGGGAGCTGTTTTTT,CASSVLVDTGELFF
TRBJ2-2,15,TRBV6-5,NA,NA,TGTGCCAGCAGTAAACTTAGCGGTACGACCGGGGAGCTGTTTTTT,CASSKLSGTTGELFF
TRBJ2-5,15,TRBV9,NA,TRBD1,TGTGCCAGCAGCTACGGGACAGGACAGACGGGGACCCAGTACTTC,CASSYGTGQTGTQYF
TRBJ1-4,15,TRBV30,once,TRBD1,TGTGCCTGGAGTCCCAAGGGCAGGGGGAATGAAAAACTGTTTTTT,CAWSPKGRGNEKLFF
TRBJ2-5,16,TRBV6-2/TRBV6-3,NA,TRBD2,TGTGCCAGCAGTTACCTTCGCGGGAGGGCCCGGGAGACCCAGTACTTC,CASSYLRGRARETQYF
TRBJ2-7,17,TRBV5-1,NA,TRBD1,TGCGCCAGCAGCTTGCCGCCAGGGACAGCGGTATCCTACGAGCAGTACTTC,CASSLPPGTAVSYEQYF
TRBJ1-6,16,TRBV19,NA,TRBD1,TGTGCCAGTAGTATTTCCCCCGGGACAGGGGATTCACCCCTCCACTTT,CASSISPGTGDSPLHF
TRBJ2-1,17,TRBV9,NA,NA,TGTGCCAGCAGCGCCCCAAGACTAGGCGGGACCTACAATGAGCAGTTCTTC,CASSAPRLGGTYNEQFF
TRBJ2-7,12,TRBV3-1/TRBV3-2,NA,NA,TGTGCCAGCAGCCACAGGGACGGGGGGCAGTACTTC,CASSHRDGGQYF
TRBJ2-3,14,TRBV30,NA,TRBD2,TGTGCCTGGAGGGGACTAGCGGGAAAAGATACGCAGTATTTT,CAWRGLAGKDTQYF
TRBJ2-5,15,TRBV10-2,once,TRBD2,TGCGCCAGCAGCGCTATGGCGGGAGGATCCGAGACCCAGTACTTC,CASSAMAGGSETQYF
TRBJ2-7,15,TRBV6-2/TRBV6-3,NA,TRBD1,TGTGCCAGCAGTTACGGGACAGGGAGTCCCTACGAGCAGTACTTC,CASSYGTGSPYEQYF
TRBJ2-1,12,TRBV6-2/TRBV6-3,NA,NA,TGTGCCAGCAGTCCAGGGTACCATGAGCAGTTCTTC,CASSPGYHEQFF
TRBJ2-3,16,TRBV11-3,NA,NA,TGTGCCAGCAGCTTAGCGGGTGGCTATAGCACAGATACGCAGTATTTT,CASSLAGGYSTDTQYF
TRBJ2-1,14,TRBV9,few,TRBD2,TGTGCCAGCAGCGTAGTTGGGGGGGATGATGAGCAGTTCTTC,CASSVVGGDDEQFF
TRBJ1-3,15,TRBV27,once,NA,TGTGCCAGCAGTTTACGGGGGGGACCTGGAAACACCATATATTTT,CASSLRGGPGNTIYF
TRBJ1-2,16,TRBV28,once,NA,TGTGCCAGCAGTTTGGGAGCCGGGGCCCGTCAGGGGGGCTACACCTTC,CASSLGAGARQGGYTF